This entry is about one TCR beta chain. Source study methods: Reference gene primer amplification yielded estimated nucleated cell counts. Sequencing used immunoSEQ multiplex PCR; TCRdb keeps in-frame clones, though not all of them. V, J and clone size are those of that table, while D and trimming were read from the DNA. The repertoire includes about 120,000 clones, roughly 85% of them detected once, and about 13% sits in the top ten. Trimming left V 0 bases short and J 4 bases short, with 11 bases between. Germline CDR1 reads SGDLS; CDR2 reads YYNGEE. The length of the CDR3 is 15 residues. This sample is drawn from a study of blood T cell repertoires in COVID-19. Overall study context: The United States, Italy and Spain were the sources of the acute and convalescent COVID-19 samples. The analysed material was cDNA or gDNA that came from T cells, B-cell-depleted T cells, or PBMCs.

The specimen was peripheral blood. The chain has TRBV9 and TRBJ2-1; tentatively, D is TRBD2 (6 bases). This receptor was identified in a human donor in a cohort sampled during active COVID-19. The CDR3 coding sequence is TGTGCCAGCAGCGTAGAGGCAGGGAGGTACAATGAGCAGTTCTTC. Translation gives CASSVEAGRYNEQFF.